The present T cell receptor beta chain was sequenced within a study of technical replicates of blood from a handful of donors. TCRdb keeps only in-frame clones here, not all; method: immunoSEQ multiplex PCR. The data hold 75,000 to 95,000 clones, with about nine tenths observed a single time. The V gene lost 1 base and the J gene lost 3 bases, with 7 bases spanning the gap. CDR3 length: 13 residues. Per the germline V gene, CDR1 is KGHSH and CDR2 is LQKENI. The sequence came from a human donor in good health. Sequencing used T cells isolated from PBMCs. J is TRBJ2-7 and V is TRBV18; no firm D call. The CDR3 spells CASSPRPSYEQYF. For the CDR3, the DNA is TGTGCCAGCTCACCACGTCCCAGCTACGAGCAGTACTTC.